The following is a T cell receptor (beta chain) sequence with its context. The antigen is unknown. The V and J ends lost 4 bases and 0 bases respectively, with 5 bases between them. CDR1 is SGHNT and CDR2 is YYREEE in the germline V gene (reference sequence). The CDR3 consists of 12 residues. The data belong to a study of tumor-infiltrating lymphocytes in localized non-small cell lung cancer. Broader study findings: Higher tumor T cell infiltration than in uninvolved lung was supported by TCRbeta sequencing.

Using immunoSEQ multiplex PCR, the repertoire was profiled, and TCRdb retains in-frame clones only, with some absent. In the table there are approximately 17,000 clones, 65% to 80% of which are singletons. The V and J genes are TRBV5-4 and TRBJ2-7, with a weak D call TRBD2 (5 bases). What was sequenced was lung tumor tissue. This TCR came from a human donor with non-small cell lung cancer. CDR3 in amino acids: CASSRGSYEQYF. CDR3 coding DNA: TGTGCCAGCAGCCGGGGCTCCTACGAGCAGTACTTC.